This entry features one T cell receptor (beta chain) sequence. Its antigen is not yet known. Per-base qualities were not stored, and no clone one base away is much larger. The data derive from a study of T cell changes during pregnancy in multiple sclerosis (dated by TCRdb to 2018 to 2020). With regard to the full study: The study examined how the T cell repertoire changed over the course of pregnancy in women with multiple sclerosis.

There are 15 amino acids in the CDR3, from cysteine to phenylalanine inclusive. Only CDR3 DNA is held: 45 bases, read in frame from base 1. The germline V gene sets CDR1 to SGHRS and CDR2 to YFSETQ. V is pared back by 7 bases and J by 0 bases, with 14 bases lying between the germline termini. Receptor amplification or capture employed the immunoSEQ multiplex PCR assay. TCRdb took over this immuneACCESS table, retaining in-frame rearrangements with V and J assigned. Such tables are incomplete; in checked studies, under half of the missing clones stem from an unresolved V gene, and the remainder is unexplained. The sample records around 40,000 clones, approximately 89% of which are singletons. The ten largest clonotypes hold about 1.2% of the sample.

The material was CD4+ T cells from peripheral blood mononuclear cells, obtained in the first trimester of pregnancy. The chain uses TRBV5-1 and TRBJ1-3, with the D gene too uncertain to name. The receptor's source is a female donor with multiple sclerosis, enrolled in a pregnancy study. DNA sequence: TGCGCCAGCGGCCCTGGTGAGGGCTCTGGAAACACCATATATTTT. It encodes CASGPGEGSGNTIYF. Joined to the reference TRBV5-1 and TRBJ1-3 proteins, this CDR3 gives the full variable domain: KAGVTQTPRYLIKTRGQQVTLSCSPISGHRSVSWYQQTPGQGLQFLFEYFSETQRNKGNFPGRFSGRQFSNSRSEMNVSTLELGDSALYLCASGPGEGSGNTIYFGEGSWLTVV.